The T cell receptor (beta chain) described here comes from a study of shared clonotypes between healthy human individuals. This table comes from immunoSEQ multiplex PCR, and its TCRdb copy is limited to in-frame clones, with some not included. The sample contains more than 900,000 clones, about four fifths of which appear only once. Germline V gene data show CDR1 as SEHNR and CDR2 as FQNEAQ (reference sequence). The CDR3 sequence is 14 residues long. V lost 5 bases and J 4 bases, leaving 11 bases between the germline ends. Specimen: memory CD4+ T cells from PBMCs. Subset defined: CD45RA-negative fraction. This clonotype was obtained from a man aged 18 to 35 in good health. Some clones in this sample may be carry-over from other donors' samples. The chain has TRBV7-9 and TRBJ1-4, with D possibly being TRBD1 (5 bases). CDR3 sequence: CASSPQGNNEKLFF. CDR3 sequence (DNA): TGTGCCAGCAGCCCGCAGGGAAATAATGAAAAACTGTTTTTT.